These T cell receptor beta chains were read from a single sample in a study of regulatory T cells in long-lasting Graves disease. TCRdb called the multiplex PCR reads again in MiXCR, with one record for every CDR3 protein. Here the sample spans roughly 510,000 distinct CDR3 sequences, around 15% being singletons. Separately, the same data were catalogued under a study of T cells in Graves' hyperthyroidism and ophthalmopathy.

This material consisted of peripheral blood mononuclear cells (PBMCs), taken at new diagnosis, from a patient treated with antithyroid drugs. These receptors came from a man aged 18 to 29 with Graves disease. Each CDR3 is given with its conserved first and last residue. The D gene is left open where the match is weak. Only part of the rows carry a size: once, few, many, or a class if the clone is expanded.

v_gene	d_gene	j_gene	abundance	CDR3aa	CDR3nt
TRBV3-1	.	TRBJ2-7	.	CASSQRHYEQYF	TGTGCCAGCAGCCAACGGCACTACGAGCAGTACTTC
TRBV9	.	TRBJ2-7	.	CASSVAAGREYEQYF	TGTGCCAGCAGCGTAGCGGCGGGAAGGGAGTACGAGCAGTACTTC
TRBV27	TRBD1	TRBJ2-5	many	CAAKGTGAQETQYF	TGTGCTGCGAAGGGGACAGGGGCGCAAGAGACCCAGTACTTC
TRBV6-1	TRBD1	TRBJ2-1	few	CASSYHDRAPYNEQFF	TGTGCCAGCAGTTACCATGACAGGGCCCCCTACAATGAGCAGTTCTTC
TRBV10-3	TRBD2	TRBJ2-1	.	CAISESMGLAGVNNEQFF	TGTGCCATCAGTGAGTCGATGGGACTAGCGGGAGTAAACAATGAGCAGTTCTTC
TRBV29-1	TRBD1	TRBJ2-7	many	CSVESQTGVYYEQYF	TGCAGCGTTGAGTCCCAGACAGGGGTCTACTACGAGCAGTACTTC
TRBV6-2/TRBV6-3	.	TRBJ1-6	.	CASGGQPHSPLHF	TGTGCCAGTGGCGGACAGCCTCATTCACCCCTCCACTTT
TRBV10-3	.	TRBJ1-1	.	CAISESHPNTEAFF	TGTGCCATCAGTGAGTCACATCCGAACACTGAAGCTTTCTTT
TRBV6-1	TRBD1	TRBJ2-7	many	CASSHWTGLSYEQYF	TGTGCCAGCAGTCACTGGACAGGACTGTCCTACGAGCAGTACTTC
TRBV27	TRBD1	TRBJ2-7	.	CASSRPGTDHYEQYF	TGTGCCAGCAGCAGGCCCGGGACAGACCACTACGAGCAGTACTTC
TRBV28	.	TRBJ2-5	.	CASRIQRETQYF	TGTGCCAGCAGAATTCAACGGGAGACCCAGTACTTC
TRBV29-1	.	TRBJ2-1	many	CSVEDRRGVVQFF	TGCAGCGTTGAAGACAGACGGGGAGTTGTGCAGTTCTTC
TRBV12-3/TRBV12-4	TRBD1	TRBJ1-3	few	CASGPPTGYSGNTIYF	TGTGCCAGCGGGCCCCCGACAGGGTACTCTGGAAACACCATATATTTT
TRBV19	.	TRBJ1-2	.	CASSPRPSSRHGYTF	TGTGCCAGTAGTCCCCGGCCCAGCTCCCGGCATGGCTACACCTTC
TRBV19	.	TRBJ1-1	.	CASSDSRLAEAFF	TGTGCCAGTAGTGACTCGCGGCTCGCTGAAGCTTTCTTT
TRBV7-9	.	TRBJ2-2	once	CASSSGPYTGELFF	TGTGCCAGCAGTTCGGGGCCGTACACCGGGGAGCTGTTTTTT
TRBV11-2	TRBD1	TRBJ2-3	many	CASSSWTGSTDTQYF	TGTGCCAGCAGCTCTTGGACAGGGAGCACAGATACGCAGTATTTT
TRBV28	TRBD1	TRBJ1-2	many	CASSQRWTGTGEGYTF	TGTGCCAGCAGTCAACGATGGACCGGGACAGGGGAAGGCTACACCTTC
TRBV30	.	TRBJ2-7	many	CAWSVPGNEQYF	TGTGCCTGGAGTGTACCTGGCAACGAGCAGTACTTC
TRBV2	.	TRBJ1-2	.	CASSVGQNARGYTF	TGTGCCAGCAGTGTAGGACAAAACGCTCGGGGCTACACCTTC
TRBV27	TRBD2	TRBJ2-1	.	CASAWMTVGGRDNEQFF	TGTGCCAGCGCGTGGATGACGGTCGGCGGGAGGGACAATGAGCAGTTCTTC
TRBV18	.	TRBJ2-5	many	CASSPGRETQYF	TGTGCCAGCTCACCAGGTAGAGAGACCCAGTACTTC
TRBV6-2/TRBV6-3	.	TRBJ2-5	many	CASSGRRREETQYF	TGTGCCAGCAGTGGGCGGCGGCGGGAAGAGACCCAGTACTTC
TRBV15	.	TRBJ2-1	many	CATSRDSLAGTTSYNEQFF	TGTGCCACCAGCAGAGATTCTTTGGCCGGGACAACCTCCTACAATGAGCAGTTCTTC
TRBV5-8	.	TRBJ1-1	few	CASSTRQEDTEAFF	TGTGCCAGCAGCACCCGACAGGAGGACACTGAAGCTTTCTTT
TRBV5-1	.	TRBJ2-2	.	CASSDGDRPTGELFF	TGCGCCAGCAGCGACGGGGACCGACCGACCGGGGAGCTGTTTTTT
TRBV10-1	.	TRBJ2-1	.	CASSSSDEQFF	TGCGCCAGCAGCTCCAGCGATGAGCAGTTCTTC
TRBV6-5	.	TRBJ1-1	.	CASSYSERSEAFF	TGTGCCAGCAGTTACTCGGAAAGGAGTGAAGCTTTCTTT
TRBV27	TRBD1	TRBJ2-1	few	CASSPRDRVVRDNEQFF	TGTGCCAGCAGTCCCCGGGACAGGGTAGTTCGAGACAATGAGCAGTTCTTC
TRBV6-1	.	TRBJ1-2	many	CASSNRQATYGYTF	TGTGCCAGCAGCAACCGACAGGCGACCTATGGCTACACCTTC
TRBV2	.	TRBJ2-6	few	CASSDRQGMSSGANVLTF	TGTGCCAGCAGCGATAGGCAGGGGATGAGTTCTGGGGCCAACGTCCTGACTTTC
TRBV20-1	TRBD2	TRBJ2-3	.	CSARPGLADTTDTQYF	TGCAGTGCTAGACCGGGACTAGCGGATACCACAGATACGCAGTATTTT
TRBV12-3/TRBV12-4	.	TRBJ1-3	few	CASSRTGLSSGNTIYF	TGTGCCAGCAGCCGAACAGGGTTAAGCTCTGGAAACACCATATATTTT
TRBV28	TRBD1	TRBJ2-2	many	CASSLQQGVTGELFF	TGTGCCAGCAGTTTACAACAGGGGGTCACCGGGGAGCTGTTTTTT
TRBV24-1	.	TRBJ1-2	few	CATSDWSDGYTF	TGTGCCACCAGTGATTGGAGTGATGGCTACACCTTC
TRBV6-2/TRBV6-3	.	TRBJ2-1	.	CASSPRLEGNEQFF	TGTGCCAGCAGTCCCCGACTAGAGGGGAATGAGCAGTTCTTC
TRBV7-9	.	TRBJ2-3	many	CASSLVSGTDRPDTQYF	TGTGCCAGCAGCTTAGTATCCGGGACCGACCGTCCAGATACGCAGTATTTT
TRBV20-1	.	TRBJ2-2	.	CSANSPAETTGELFF	TGCAGTGCTAATTCCCCAGCGGAAACCACCGGGGAGCTGTTTTTT
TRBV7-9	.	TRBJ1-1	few	CASSVGDVNTEAFF	TGTGCCAGCAGCGTGGGGGATGTGAACACTGAAGCTTTCTTT
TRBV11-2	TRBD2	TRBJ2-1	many	CASSLVVAGGDIYEQFF	TGTGCCAGCAGCTTAGTTGTTGCGGGAGGGGATATATATGAGCAGTTCTTC
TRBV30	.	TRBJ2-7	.	CAWSPRLYEQYF	TGTGCCTGGAGCCCTCGGCTCTACGAGCAGTACTTC